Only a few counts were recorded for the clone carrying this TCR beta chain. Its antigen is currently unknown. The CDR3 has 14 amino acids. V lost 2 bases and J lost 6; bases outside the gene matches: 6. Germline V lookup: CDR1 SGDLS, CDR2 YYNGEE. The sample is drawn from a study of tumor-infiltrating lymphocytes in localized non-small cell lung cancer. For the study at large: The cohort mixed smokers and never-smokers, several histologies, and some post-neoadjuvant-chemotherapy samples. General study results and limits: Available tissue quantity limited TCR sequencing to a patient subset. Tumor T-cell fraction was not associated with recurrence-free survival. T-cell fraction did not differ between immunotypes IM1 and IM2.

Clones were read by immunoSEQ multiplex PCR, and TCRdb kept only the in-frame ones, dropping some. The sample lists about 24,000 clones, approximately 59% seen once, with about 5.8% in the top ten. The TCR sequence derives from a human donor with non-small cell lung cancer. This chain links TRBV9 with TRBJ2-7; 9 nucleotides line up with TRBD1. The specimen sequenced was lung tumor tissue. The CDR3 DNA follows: TGTGCCAGCAGCGTTGATGGGACAGGGCCCGAGCAGTACTTC. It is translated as CASSVDGTGPEQYF.